A single sample gave rise to the 23 T cell receptor beta chains below, sequenced in a study of T cell responses to AZD1222 COVID-19 vaccine. Measured with immunoSEQ multiplex PCR; TCRdb has only the in-frame clones, and not every one. The sample consists of hundreds of thousands of clones, almost 95% of them appearing once. The source was peripheral blood, collected 28 days after the second AZD1222 dose. These receptor sequences come from an adult who received the AZD1222 COVID-19 vaccine.

The chain links TRBV4-2 to TRBJ2-7; D may be TRBD1 or TRBD2 (6 bases each). CDR3 size: 18 residues. Germline loops: CDR1 LGHNA, CDR2 YNFKEQ. Trimming removed 6 bases from V and 0 bases from J, with 24 bases in between. The CDR3 bases are TGTGCCAGCAGTAAACAGGGACTCCGGGACTTAGACTCCTACGAGCAGTACTTC. Its protein product is CASSKQGLRDLDSYEQYF.

V usage is TRBV19 and J usage is TRBJ1-1; a weak D match, TRBD1 (6 bases). The CDR3 extends over 13 amino acids. The V end lost 3 bases, the J end lost 7 bases, and 12 bases lay between the germline ends. Germline V gene sequence: CDR1 LNHDA, CDR2 SQIVND (reference sequence). The CDR3 region has the DNA TGTGCCAGTAGTATGGTTGGAGGGGGTGAAGCTTTCTTT. Its translation: CASSMVGGGEAFF.

The chain is built from TRBV5-1 and TRBJ1-1; tentative D call: TRBD1 (5 bases). CDR3 length: 14 residues. CDR1 is SGHRS and CDR2 is YFSETQ in the germline V gene. V was clipped by 0 bases and J by 1 base, with 7 bases between them. CDR3 sequence (DNA): TGCGCCAGCAGCTTGGTCGGACAGAACACTGAAGCTTTCTTT. It encodes CASSLVGQNTEAFF. Complete variable domain (other parts from reference TRBV5-1 and TRBJ1-1): KAGVTQTPRYLIKTRGQQVTLSCSPISGHRSVSWYQQTPGQGLQFLFEYFSETQRNKGNFPGRFSGRQFSNSRSEMNVSTLELGDSALYLCASSLVGQNTEAFFGQGTRLTVV.

This chain uses TRBV7-8 with TRBJ1-1; D may be TRBD1 (6 bases). The length of the CDR3 is 13 residues. V was cut by 5 bases and J by 4 bases, with 11 bases left in between. Germline assignment: CDR1 SGHVS and CDR2 FQNEAQ. Written as DNA, the CDR3 is TGTGCCAGCAGCCGAGGGGGGGTCACTGAAGCTTTCTTT. This gives the protein CASSRGGVTEAFF. Together with reference TRBV7-8 and TRBJ1-1, the CDR3 gives the full variable domain: GAGVSQSPRYKVAKRGQDVALRCDPISGHVSLFWYQQALGQGPEFLTYFQNEAQLDKSGLPSDRFFAERPEGSVSTLKIQRTQQEDSAVYLCASSRGGVTEAFFGQGTRLTVV.

The chain recombines TRBV5-1 with TRBJ1-2, with D hard to call. The germline V gene has CDR1 SGHRS and CDR2 YFSETQ. CDR3 length: 13 amino acids. The V end was cut by 5 bases, the J end by 2 bases, with 10 bases between. The CDR3: CASRQDANYGYTF. The CDR3 coding sequence is TGCGCCAGCAGGCAGGACGCGAACTATGGCTACACCTTC.

The chain employs TRBV7-2 and TRBJ2-1; D gene ambiguous. CDR1 and CDR2 from the germline V gene are SGHTA and FQGNSA. The CDR3 sequence is 14 residues long. Deletions cut 6 bases from V and 2 bases from J, with 11 bases between. The CDR3: CASRLQSAYNEQFF. CDR3 sequence (DNA): TGTGCCAGCAGATTGCAGTCCGCCTACAATGAGCAGTTCTTC.

The chain has TRBV6-4 and TRBJ1-2, with D unclear. The V gene lost 5 bases and the J gene lost 4 bases, with 14 bases spanning the gap. The CDR3 has 14 amino acids. The germline V gene has CDR1 MRHNA and CDR2 SNTAGT. CDR3 nucleotide sequence: TGTGCCAGCAGTATCGACGGATCCGGCTATGGCTACACCTTC. Protein: CASSIDGSGYGYTF.

The genes are TRBV3-1 (or the pseudogene TRBV3-2) and TRBJ1-5, with 11 bases fitting TRBD1. From germline, CDR1 is LGHDT and CDR2 YNNKEL (reference sequence). CDR3 size: 15 residues. With V trimmed by 5 bases and J by 5 bases, 5 bases remained unmatched. CDR3 region: CASSSSDRGHQPQHF. The CDR3 DNA follows: TGTGCCAGCAGCTCCTCGGACAGGGGGCATCAGCCCCAGCATTTT.

The chain joins TRBV7-9 to TRBJ2-2; D perhaps matches TRBD1 (5 bases). V lost 6 bases, J lost 4 bases, and 12 bases lay in between. In germline, CDR1 is SEHNR, CDR2 FQNEAQ (reference sequence). The CDR3 runs to 14 residues. The CDR3 DNA reads TGTGCCAGCAGAGACCAGACAGCCACCGGGGAGCTGTTTTTT. Its translation: CASRDQTATGELFF.

The rearrangement joins TRBV7-3 to TRBJ2-1; D gene ambiguous. CDR3 length: 16 residues. Looked up from germline, CDR1 is SGHTA and CDR2 is FQGTGA. The V and J ends lost 2 bases and 3 bases respectively, with 14 bases between them. CDR3 nucleotide sequence: TGTGCCAGCAGCTTACGGGCGGCCAAAATCTACAATGAGCAGTTCTTC. Its translation: CASSLRAAKIYNEQFF. Full variable domain (remainder filled in from reference TRBV7-3 and TRBJ2-1): GAGVSQTPSNKVTEKGKYVELRCDPISGHTALYWYRQSLGQGPEFLIYFQGTGAADDSGLPNDRFFAVRPEGSVSTLKIQRTERGDSAVYLCASSLRAAKIYNEQFFGPGTRLTVL.

The chain uses TRBV5-4 and TRBJ1-1, with no clear D. CDR1 and CDR2 (germline): SGHNT, YYREEE (reference sequence). The length of the CDR3 is 12 residues. V lost 4 bases and J 6 bases, leaving 10 bases between the germline ends. CDR3 region: CASSREGAEAFF. The CDR3 bases are TGTGCCAGCAGCCGGGAAGGCGCTGAAGCTTTCTTT.

The rearrangement uses TRBV19 and TRBJ2-3; D is possibly TRBD1 or TRBD2 (5 bases each). From germline, CDR1 is LNHDA and CDR2 SQIVND (reference sequence). The V end lost 7 bases, the J end lost 0 bases, and 14 bases lay between the germline ends. The CDR3 covers 15 residues. CDR3 sequence reads: CASKGTVGSTDTQYF. Here the CDR3 DNA reads TGTGCCAGTAAAGGGACGGTCGGAAGCACAGATACGCAGTATTTT.

This chain uses TRBV2 with TRBJ2-7; D might be TRBD2 (6 bases). The CDR3 extends over 15 amino acids. Trimming cost V 7 bases and J 2 bases, with 18 bases left between them. Germline lookup yields CDR1 SNHLY and CDR2 FYNNEI. CDR3 amino acids: CASTYSEGFPYEQYF. CDR3 bases: TGTGCCAGCACTTACTCGGAGGGGTTTCCCTACGAGCAGTACTTC.

This clone was observed once. The genes are TRBV6-2 or TRBV6-3 and TRBJ2-1, with 10 nucleotides matching TRBD2. The V gene's germline CDR1 is MNHEY and CDR2 SVGEGT. J gave up 12 bases and V 2 bases, and 7 bases lay outside the gene matches. The CDR3 totals 14 residues. The CDR3 sequence: CASSYTSGRASQFF. The CDR3 DNA reads TGTGCCAGCAGTTACACCAGCGGGAGGGCCTCGCAGTTCTTC.

J is TRBJ2-5 and V is TRBV14, with D perhaps matching TRBD2 (5 bases). V gave up 1 base and J gave up 3 bases, with 6 bases separating them. This CDR3 contains 13 residues. From germline, CDR1 is SGHDN and CDR2 FVKESK. CDR3 nucleotide sequence: TGTGCCAGCAGCCAAGGGACTGAAGAGACCCAGTACTTC. Translated: CASSQGTEETQYF.

This clone was seen just once. This chain uses TRBV28 with TRBJ1-2; D is ambiguous. Trimming removed 3 bases from V and 4 bases from J, with 9 bases in between. The CDR3 has 13 residues. Per germline, CDR1 MDHEN and CDR2 SYDVKM. The CDR3 DNA follows: TGTGCCAGCAGTTTCCGAGCCCTCTATGGCTACACCTTC. It codes for CASSFRALYGYTF.

Here the CDR3 reads CASSPAPNTEAFF. CDR3 nucleotides: TGTGCCAGCAGCCCTGCACCGAACACTGAAGCTTTCTTT. This chain links TRBV3-1 (or the pseudogene TRBV3-2) with TRBJ1-1; D is ambiguous. In germline, CDR1 is LGHDT, CDR2 YNNKEL (reference sequence). The CDR3 is made up of 13 amino acids. The V end was cut by 4 bases, the J end by 1 base, with 7 bases between.

The rearrangement joins TRBV27 to TRBJ2-1; D not certain. Germline assignment: CDR1 MNHEY and CDR2 SMNVEV (reference sequence). Trimming took 4 bases from V and 5 from J, leaving 12 bases between them. There are 14 residues in the CDR3. The CDR3 is CASSSPGPNNEQFF. The CDR3 coding sequence is TGTGCCAGCAGTTCACCGGGCCCCAACAATGAGCAGTTCTTC.

V and J are TRBV28 and TRBJ2-5; the match to TRBD1 covers 8 bases. The V gene's germline CDR1 is MDHEN and CDR2 SYDVKM. The CDR3 sequence is 15 residues long. With 4 bases clipped from V and 5 bases from J, the junction kept 9 bases outside the gene matches. CDR3 amino acids: CASSSATGVVETQYF. In DNA form, the CDR3 reads TGTGCCAGCAGTTCCGCGACAGGGGTAGTCGAGACCCAGTACTTC.

J is TRBJ1-4 and V is TRBV28; D unresolved. The CDR3 is 11 residues long. Germline V gives CDR1 MDHEN, CDR2 SYDVKM. Trimming left V 2 bases short and J 13 bases short, with 8 bases between. This chain's CDR3 is CASSLKKALFF. The CDR3 DNA reads as TGTGCCAGCAGTTTAAAGAAAGCACTGTTTTTT. The complete variable domain, with remaining parts taken from reference TRBV28 and TRBJ1-4, reads DVKVTQSSRYLVKRTGEKVFLECVQDMDHENMFWYRQDPGLGLRLIYFSYDVKMKEKGDIPEGYSVSREKKERFSLILESASTNQTSMYLCASSLKKALFFGSGTQLSVL.

The chain joins TRBV4-2 to TRBJ2-5; 13 bases fit TRBD2. Germline lookup yields CDR1 LGHNA and CDR2 YNFKEQ. V lost 1 base, J lost 7 bases, and 3 bases stayed unmatched. This CDR3 is 15 amino acids long. The CDR3 sequence is CASSQGLAGGGTQYF. The CDR3 DNA reads as TGTGCCAGCAGCCAAGGACTAGCGGGAGGAGGGACCCAGTACTTC.

This clone showed up just a few times. The gene calls are TRBV27 and TRBJ2-7; no definite D call. With 5 bases removed from V and 0 bases from J, the gap between germline ends came to 11 bases. The CDR3 sequence is 14 residues long. Germline V gene data show CDR1 as MNHEY and CDR2 as SMNVEV (reference sequence). The chain's CDR3 is CASSRRTDSYEQYF. CDR3 DNA: TGTGCCAGCAGTCGTCGGACGGACTCCTACGAGCAGTACTTC.

The chain recombines TRBV5-6 with TRBJ2-6; TRBD1 agrees at 7 bases. The V gene end was trimmed by 1 base and the J gene end by 4 bases; junction bases not matched to a gene: 2. CDR3 length equals 15 residues. Germline CDR1 reads SGHDT; CDR2 reads YYEEEE. The CDR3 reads CASSLTGAGANVLTF. CDR3 sequence (DNA): TGTGCCAGCAGCTTGACAGGGGCCGGGGCCAACGTCCTGACTTTC.